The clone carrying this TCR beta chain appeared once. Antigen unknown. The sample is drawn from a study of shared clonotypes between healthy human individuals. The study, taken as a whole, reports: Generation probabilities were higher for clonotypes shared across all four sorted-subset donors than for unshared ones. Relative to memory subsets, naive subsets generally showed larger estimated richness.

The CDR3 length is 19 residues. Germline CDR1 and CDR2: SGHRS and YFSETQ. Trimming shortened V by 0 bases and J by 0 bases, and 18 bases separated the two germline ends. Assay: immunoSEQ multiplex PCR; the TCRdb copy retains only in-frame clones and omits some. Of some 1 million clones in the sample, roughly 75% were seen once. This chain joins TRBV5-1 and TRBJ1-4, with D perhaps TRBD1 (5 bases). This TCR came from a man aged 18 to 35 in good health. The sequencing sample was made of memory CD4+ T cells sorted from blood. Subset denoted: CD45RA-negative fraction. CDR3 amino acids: CASSLAGLAEGATNEKLFF. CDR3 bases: TGCGCCAGCAGCTTGGCGGGGCTAGCCGAGGGCGCAACTAATGAAAAACTGTTTTTT.